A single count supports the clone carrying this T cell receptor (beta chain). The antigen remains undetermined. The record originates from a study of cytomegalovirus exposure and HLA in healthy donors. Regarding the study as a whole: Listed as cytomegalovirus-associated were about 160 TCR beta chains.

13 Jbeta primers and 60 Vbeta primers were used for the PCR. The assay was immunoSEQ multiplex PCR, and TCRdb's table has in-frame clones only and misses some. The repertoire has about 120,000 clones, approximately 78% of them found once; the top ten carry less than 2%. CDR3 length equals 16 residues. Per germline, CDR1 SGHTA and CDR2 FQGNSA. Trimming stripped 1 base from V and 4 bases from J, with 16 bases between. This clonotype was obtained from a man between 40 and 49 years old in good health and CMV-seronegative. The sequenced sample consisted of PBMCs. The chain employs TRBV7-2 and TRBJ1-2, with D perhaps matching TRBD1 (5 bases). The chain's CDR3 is CASSLVPTEFPYGYTF. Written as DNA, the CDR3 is TGTGCCAGCAGCTTAGTTCCGACAGAGTTTCCCTATGGCTACACCTTC.